This passage covers 21 T cell receptor beta chains from one sample sequenced in a study of CD8 T cells in Susac syndrome. Random hexamers were used to reverse transcribe an amount of about 0.5 to 1 ug RNA. A single record per CDR3 protein comes from TCRdb applying MiXCR to the immunoSEQ multiplex PCR reads. The sample lists about 400,000 distinct CDR3 sequences, 85% occurring once. What was sequenced was CD8+ T cells from PBMCs. All receptors come from a human donor with multiple sclerosis.

The J gene is TRBJ2-7, the V gene TRBV27; D unresolved. Germline V CDR1 and CDR2: MNHEY, SMNVEV (reference sequence). There are 14 residues in the CDR3. The germline V and J ends were trimmed by 5 bases and 3 bases, with 14 bases remaining between them. CDR3 nucleotides: TGTGCCAGCAGTCTACGAGCGCTGGGCTACGAGCAGTACTTC. It specifies CASSLRALGYEQYF.

V and J are TRBV28 and TRBJ1-6; TRBD1 might be the D (6 bases). This CDR3 contains 16 residues. In germline, CDR1 is MDHEN, CDR2 SYDVKM. V shed 7 bases and J shed 0 bases, with 13 bases lying between them. CDR3 residues: CASKRQGSSYNSPLHF. The CDR3 bases are TGTGCCAGCAAACGGCAGGGGAGCTCCTATAATTCACCCCTCCACTTT.

The V gene is TRBV4-2, the J gene TRBJ1-5, with 8 bases that match TRBD1. CDR3 length: 16 amino acids. V dropped 3 bases and J dropped 12; count of bases not matched to a gene: 16. Germline V lookup: CDR1 LGHNA, CDR2 YNFKEQ. Here the CDR3 DNA reads TGTGCCAGCAGCCAGGCCTCGGGACAGGAGGGAAGTGGCCAGCATTTT. It is translated as CASSQASGQEGSGQHF.

The V and J genes are TRBV6-1 and TRBJ2-1; D uncertain. The CDR3 runs 16 residues. Germline lookup yields CDR1 MNHNS and CDR2 SASEGT. V lost 3 bases and J 2 bases, leaving 14 bases between the germline ends. The CDR3 sequence: CASSDGLVPTYNEQFF. The CDR3 coding sequence is TGTGCCAGCAGTGACGGATTGGTACCCACCTACAATGAGCAGTTCTTC.

This clonotype showed up just once. The rearrangement links TRBV5-5 to TRBJ2-7; the D gene is possibly TRBD2 (5 bases). V was cut by 5 bases and J by 3 bases, with 15 bases left in between. Germline CDR1 is SGHKS and CDR2 is YYEKEE (reference sequence). The CDR3 is 14 amino acids. CDR3 in DNA: TGTGCCAGCAGAAACACGGGGTACCGCTACGAGCAGTACTTC. Protein sequence: CASRNTGYRYEQYF.

The chain combines TRBV7-9 with TRBJ1-2; the D is unclear. Looked up from germline, CDR1 is SEHNR and CDR2 is FQNEAQ (reference sequence). V lost 2 bases and J lost 10, with 14 bases in between. There are 13 residues in the CDR3. The DNA of the CDR3 is TGTGCCAGCAGCTTACGGGCCAGGTCGAACTACACCTTC. It yields the protein CASSLRARSNYTF.

This clonotype has only one observation. The V gene is TRBV2, the J gene TRBJ1-1; weak D call: TRBD1 (6 bases). Per the germline V gene, CDR1 is SNHLY and CDR2 is FYNNEI. This CDR3 contains 14 residues. With 3 bases removed from V and 7 bases from J, the gap between germline ends came to 15 bases. Here the CDR3 reads CASSDLQGIFEAFF. The CDR3 DNA sequence: TGTGCCAGCAGTGATTTACAGGGAATCTTTGAAGCTTTCTTT.

In its sample, this clonotype was seen once. This rearrangement joins TRBV27 to TRBJ2-3, with 8 bases matching TRBD1. The CDR3 sequence is 14 residues long. The germline CDR1 and CDR2 sequences are MNHEY and SMNVEV (reference sequence). J gave up 2 bases and V 6 bases, and 4 bases lay outside the gene matches. For the CDR3, the DNA is TGTGCCAGCAGCCGGACAGGGTTCACAGATACGCAGTATTTT. Translating it yields CASSRTGFTDTQYF.

V usage is TRBV12-3 or TRBV12-4 and J usage is TRBJ2-3; tentatively, D is TRBD2 (6 bases). The ends were cut back, 6 bases at V and 2 bases at J, with 30 bases in the middle. The CDR3 is 20 residues long. CDR3 nucleotides: TGTGCCAGCAGCCCTCAAAGTGCGCGGGAAGGGGTGACCCTCACAGATACGCAGTATTTT. As protein: CASSPQSAREGVTLTDTQYF.

The gene calls are TRBV23-1 and TRBJ2-6; the match to TRBD1 covers 8 bases. TRBV23-1 is classed as an ORF, of uncertain function. V lost 6 bases, J lost 1 base, and 8 bases stayed unmatched. The CDR3 runs to 17 residues. CDR3 in DNA: TGCGCCAGCAGAGTCCGGGACAGGTTTTCTGGGGCCAACGTCCTGACTTTC. Translated: CASRVRDRFSGANVLTF.

In this sample, this clonotype turned up a few times. The chain links TRBV27 to TRBJ2-7; D perhaps matches TRBD2 (6 bases). CDR3 length equals 14 residues. The germline V gene encodes CDR1 MNHEY and CDR2 SMNVEV (reference sequence). Trimming cost V 0 bases and J 7 bases, with 13 bases left between them. Here the CDR3 reads CASSLSPSEGEQYF. Written as DNA, the CDR3 is TGTGCCAGCAGTTTATCGCCTAGCGAGGGGGAGCAGTACTTC.

The gene calls are TRBV4-1 and TRBJ1-1, with D uncertain. V shed 4 bases and J shed 3 bases, with 24 bases lying between them. The germline gives CDR1 MGHRA, CDR2 YSYEKL. This CDR3 contains 18 residues. The CDR3 nucleotides are TGCGCCAGCAGCCCGATCCTGGGGTCTGGTGTGAGGGACACTGAAGCTTTCTTT. This codes for CASSPILGSGVRDTEAFF.

The DNA of the CDR3 is TGCGCCAGCAGCCAAGTAGATACTAACCGGTACGAGCAGTACTTC. Its protein product is CASSQVDTNRYEQYF. This rearrangement joins TRBV4-1 to TRBJ2-7; D gene unclear. This CDR3 contains 15 residues. V lost 1 base, J lost 4 bases, and 14 bases lay in between. Germline CDR1 is MGHRA and CDR2 is YSYEKL.

This clonotype was seen a single time. The genes are TRBV29-1 and TRBJ1-1; 9 bases are shared with TRBD1. The J segment lost 0 bases and the V segment lost 6 bases, leaving 2 bases of the junction unmatched. Germline assignment: CDR1 SQVTM and CDR2 ANQGSEA. The CDR3 runs to 13 residues. In DNA, the CDR3 is TGCAGCGTCGGGACAGGGCTGAACACTGAAGCTTTCTTT. Translation: CSVGTGLNTEAFF.

V and J are TRBV24-1 and TRBJ1-4; 8 bases match TRBD1. CDR1 is KGHDR and CDR2 is SFDVKD in the germline V gene. V lost 5 bases and J lost 4; bases outside the gene matches: 8. The CDR3 is 16 amino acids. This chain's CDR3 is CATSGRQGSDNEKLFF. DNA for the CDR3: TGTGCCACCAGTGGTCGACAGGGGTCGGATAATGAAAAACTGTTTTTT.

The chain joins TRBV27 to TRBJ2-7, with 8 bases that match TRBD1. The CDR3 length is 15 residues. Losses at the gene ends were 8 bases for V and 0 bases for J; bases not matched to a gene: 9. Per the germline V gene, CDR1 is MNHEY and CDR2 is SMNVEV (reference sequence). DNA of the CDR3: TGTGCCAGCGCAATCACAGGGGGAAGCTCCTACGAGCAGTACTTC. It encodes CASAITGGSSYEQYF.

The rearrangement links TRBV27 to TRBJ1-1, with unresolved D. V lost 3 bases, J lost 4 bases, and 9 bases lay in between. CDR1 MNHEY and CDR2 SMNVEV come from the germline V gene (reference sequence). The CDR3 loop spans 13 amino acids. The DNA of the CDR3 is TGTGCCAGCAGTTTTATCGGGTCCACTGAAGCTTTCTTT. Amino acids: CASSFIGSTEAFF.

This chain links TRBV29-1 with TRBJ2-1; D is possibly TRBD1 or TRBD2 (5 bases each). Germline V gives CDR1 SQVTM, CDR2 ANQGSEA. This CDR3 spans 15 amino acids. V gave up 0 bases and J gave up 2 bases, with 11 bases separating them. The CDR3 loop reads CSVEDEGRAYNEQFF. In DNA form, the CDR3 reads TGCAGCGTTGAAGATGAGGGGCGAGCCTACAATGAGCAGTTCTTC.

V is TRBV29-1 and J is TRBJ1-2; D unclear. Trimming took off 4 bases at V and 8 bases at J, with 20 bases between the two ends. Germline V gene sequence: CDR1 SQVTM, CDR2 ANQGSEA. There are 14 residues in the CDR3. The CDR3: CSVADSLALWGYTF. CDR3 in DNA: TGCAGCGTTGCCGACTCCCTGGCCCTCTGGGGCTACACCTTC.

The V gene is TRBV6-5, the J gene TRBJ2-7; D may be TRBD1 or TRBD2 (5 bases each). Germline loops: CDR1 MNHEY, CDR2 SVGAGI. The CDR3 runs 13 residues. V lost 6 bases and J lost 2, with 11 bases in between. The CDR3 bases are TGTGCCAGCAGGGGACCTGTGACCTACGAGCAGTACTTC. It translates to CASRGPVTYEQYF.

The V and J genes are TRBV7-9 and TRBJ2-7, with unresolved D. CDR3 size: 14 residues. The germline gives CDR1 SEHNR, CDR2 FQNEAQ (reference sequence). The V and J ends lost 0 bases and 2 bases respectively, with 8 bases between them. The CDR3 DNA is TGTGCCAGCAGCTTAGCGGCTTCAACCTACGAGCAGTACTTC. Its protein product is CASSLAASTYEQYF.